The clone carrying this T cell receptor beta chain showed up just once. Residents of around 24 US areas, aged roughly 18 to 89 years, made up the participants. The sample originates from a study of blood T cell repertoires in COVID-19. CDR3 length: 13 residues. Germline-derived CDR1 and CDR2 are GTSNPN and SVGIG (reference sequence). V was trimmed by 5 bases and J by 4 bases, leaving 11 bases between them. Profiled with immunoSEQ multiplex PCR; TCRdb holds only in-frame clones, not every one. Here the sample spans approximately 210,000 clones, around 80% being singletons. The chain couples TRBV30 to TRBJ1-4; D remains ambiguous. The specimen sequenced was PBMCs or T cells enriched from blood (not recorded which). The TCR sequence derives from a man aged 25 to 40 with acute COVID-19. CDR3 sequence reads: CAWAGESNEKLFF. For the CDR3, the DNA is TGTGCCTGGGCCGGGGAGAGTAATGAAAAACTGTTTTTT.